The 24 T cell receptor beta chains given below trace back to one sample, sequenced in a study of early stage breast cancer tumors. Clones were sequenced by immunoSEQ multiplex PCR, and TCRdb holds only the in-frame ones, with some missing. The sample includes tens of thousands of clones, around 85% of them seen just once. The sequenced sample was blood. Receptors were obtained from a person in their sixties or seventies with breast cancer.

This chain links TRBV29-1 with TRBJ1-2; D is possibly TRBD1 (5 bases). Germline V gives CDR1 SQVTM, CDR2 ANQGSEA. The CDR3 runs to 13 residues. V lost 8 bases, J lost 2 bases, and 15 bases lay in between. The CDR3 is CSHRGTGNYGYTF. For the CDR3, the DNA is TGCAGCCATCGGGGGACGGGGAACTATGGCTACACCTTC.

The chain joins TRBV18 to TRBJ2-1; the D call may be TRBD1 or TRBD2 (5 bases each). Germline CDR1 KGHSH, CDR2 LQKENI. V was shortened by 0 bases and J by 5 bases, with 14 bases between the two germline ends. There are 16 residues in the CDR3. The CDR3 DNA follows: TGTGCCAGCTCACCACCGACGGGGCTTTACGACAATGAGCAGTTCTTC. Amino acid sequence: CASSPPTGLYDNEQFF.

This clone appeared a few times. This chain connects TRBV6-5 to TRBJ1-4, with TRBD1 identical over 8 bases. Germline-derived CDR1 and CDR2 are MNHEY and SVGAGI. The CDR3 is 12 amino acids. After removal of 2 bases from V and 14 bases from J, the junction contained 4 bases not matched to a gene. The CDR3 is CASSYRTGKLFF. CDR3 in DNA: TGTGCCAGCAGTTACCGGACAGGGAAGCTGTTTTTT.

The chain links TRBV7-9 to TRBJ2-3; no definite D call. The CDR3 covers 17 residues. V was clipped by 1 base and J by 2 bases, with 16 bases between them. Germline V lookup: CDR1 SEHNR, CDR2 FQNEAQ (reference sequence). DNA of the CDR3: TGTGCCAGCAGCTTAGTAAAAGGGCACCTTTCCACAGATACGCAGTATTTT. Translated, it gives CASSLVKGHLSTDTQYF.

This sequence joins TRBV10-3 and TRBJ1-5; possibly TRBD1 for D (6 bases). Germline V lookup: CDR1 ENHRY, CDR2 SYGVKD. Between the trimmed V and J ends, which lost 5 bases and 5 bases, there was a span of 13 bases. The CDR3 spans 14 residues. The CDR3 DNA reads as TGTGCCATCAGTTCACAGGGTGCAGATCAGCCCCAGCATTTT. As protein: CAISSQGADQPQHF.

The genes are TRBV7-2 and TRBJ1-2; D is ambiguous. The V and J ends lost 0 bases and 5 bases respectively, with 10 bases between them. CDR3 length: 14 residues. From germline, CDR1 is SGHTA and CDR2 FQGNSA. CDR3 nucleotides: TGTGCCAGCAGCTTAGCGGGCGGAGAGTATGGCTACACCTTC. Residues: CASSLAGGEYGYTF. Filled out from reference TRBV7-2 and TRBJ1-2, the complete variable domain reads GAGVSQSPSNKVTEKGKDVELRCDPISGHTALYWYRQSLGQGLEFLIYFQGNSAPDKSGLPSDRFSAERTGGSVSTLTIQRTQQEDSAVYLCASSLAGGEYGYTFGSGTRLTVV.

The chain's CDR3 is CAGTSGGNQEQFF. The CDR3 bases are TGTGCCGGGACCAGCGGGGGTAATCAGGAGCAGTTCTTC. The V and J genes are TRBV30 and TRBJ2-1; 8 bases match TRBD2. Germline CDR1 reads GTSNPN; CDR2 reads SVGIG (reference sequence). This CDR3 has 13 residues. After removal of 8 bases from V and 10 bases from J, the junction contained 13 bases not matched to a gene.

The V and J genes are TRBV6-5 and TRBJ1-1, with unresolved D. This CDR3 is 13 amino acids long. V was clipped by 8 bases and J by 4 bases, with 14 bases between them. CDR1 is MNHEY and CDR2 is SVGAGI in the germline V gene. The CDR3 sequence: CASVRRIGTEAFF. In DNA form, the CDR3 reads TGTGCCAGCGTTAGGAGGATAGGCACTGAAGCTTTCTTT.

The rearrangement uses TRBV6-5 and TRBJ1-2, with TRBD1 identical over 7 bases. The germline CDR1 and CDR2 sequences are MNHEY and SVGAGI. The CDR3 spans 14 residues. V lost 5 bases, J lost 5 bases, and 8 bases stayed unmatched. The CDR3 spells CASSAGTAFYGYTF. CDR3 bases: TGTGCCAGCAGTGCCGGGACAGCCTTTTATGGCTACACCTTC.

The chain couples TRBV19 to TRBJ1-5; D unclear. The germline V gene encodes CDR1 LNHDA and CDR2 SQIVND (reference sequence). This CDR3 has 14 residues. Trimming removed 3 bases from V and 2 bases from J, with 8 bases in between. The CDR3 DNA sequence: TGTGCCAGTAGTATTTTTACACGCAATCAGCCCCAGCATTTT. Protein: CASSIFTRNQPQHF.

The V gene is TRBV30, the J gene TRBJ2-2; D gene unclear. V was pared by 4 bases and J by 0 bases, with 6 bases between. The CDR3 length is 13 residues. In germline, CDR1 is GTSNPN, CDR2 SVGIG (reference sequence). The CDR3 nucleotides are TGTGCCTGGACCCGGACGAACACCGGGGAGCTGTTTTTT. Translation: CAWTRTNTGELFF.

The chain recombines TRBV6-6 with TRBJ2-1; D is perhaps TRBD2 (6 bases). Per the germline V gene, CDR1 is MNHNY and CDR2 is SVGAGI (reference sequence). This CDR3 has 12 amino acids. V shed 2 bases and J shed 10 bases, with 9 bases lying between them. The CDR3 spells CASSYVAGEQFF. In nucleotides, the CDR3 is TGTGCCAGCAGTTACGTCGCGGGGGAGCAGTTCTTC.

This clone has more than one count but fewer than ten. The rearrangement links TRBV5-1 to TRBJ2-3; no reliable D call. Germline assignment: CDR1 SGHRS and CDR2 YFSETQ. V was pared by 3 bases and J by 2 bases, with 4 bases between. This CDR3 spans 12 amino acids. The CDR3 sequence: CASSSNTDTQYF. The CDR3 nucleotides are TGCGCCAGCAGCTCAAACACAGATACGCAGTATTTT.

J is TRBJ2-1 and V is TRBV10-1; D is undetermined. Germline V gene lookup returns CDR1 WNHNN and CDR2 SYGVQD (reference sequence). This CDR3 is built from 16 residues. Trimming cost V 3 bases and J 6 bases, with 18 bases left between them. CDR3 nucleotide sequence: TGCGCCAGCAGTGAAATAAGAGGTAACGTGGTCAATGAGCAGTTCTTC. It yields the protein CASSEIRGNVVNEQFF.

The chain couples TRBV6-1 to TRBJ2-7; TRBD2 might be the D (5 bases). The V gene lost 4 bases and the J gene lost 4 bases, with 14 bases spanning the gap. CDR3 size: 14 residues. Germline CDR1 MNHNS, CDR2 SASEGT. DNA of the CDR3: TGTGCCAGCAGTGCCCTCGGGGTTAGGTACGAGCAGTACTTC. It translates to CASSALGVRYEQYF.

The gene calls are TRBV28 and TRBJ2-3, with TRBD2 as a possible D gene (6 bases). The CDR3 covers 18 residues. Germline lookup yields CDR1 MDHEN and CDR2 SYDVKM. V lost 2 bases to trimming and J lost 5 bases, with 23 bases between them. CDR3 nucleotide sequence: TGTGCCAGCAGTTTAAGATCAACGGCTAGCGCCCCACGAGATACGCAGTATTTT. Translating gives CASSLRSTASAPRDTQYF.

This rearrangement joins TRBV30 to TRBJ1-5, with 7 nucleotides matching TRBD1. The CDR3 length is 13 residues. V dropped 4 bases and J dropped 9; count of bases not matched to a gene: 9. Germline V gene data show CDR1 as GTSNPN and CDR2 as SVGIG (reference sequence). The CDR3 nucleotides read TGTGCCTGGACCCGGACAGGACTTGGGCCCCAGCATTTT. It translates to CAWTRTGLGPQHF.

This rearrangement joins TRBV7-8 to TRBJ1-3, with a weak D call TRBD1 (5 bases). Germline loops: CDR1 SGHVS, CDR2 FQNEAQ. The CDR3 extends over 13 amino acids. Trimming removed 5 bases at V and 1 base at J, with 6 bases between. The CDR3 is CASSGGSGNTIYF. The CDR3 DNA sequence: TGTGCCAGCAGCGGGGGGTCTGGAAACACCATATATTTT.

The CDR3 sequence: CSVDFGGSGRVVAAQYF. As DNA, the CDR3 is TGCAGCGTTGATTTCGGGGGTAGCGGGAGAGTTGTTGCCGCGCAGTACTTC. This rearrangement joins TRBV29-1 to TRBJ2-7; 9 bases match TRBD2. Unmatched junction bases numbered 21, after V lost 3 bases and J lost 9 bases. From germline, CDR1 is SQVTM and CDR2 ANQGSEA. This CDR3 is 17 amino acids long.

This clone was seen more than once but under ten times. The V call is TRBV5-4, the J call TRBJ1-1, with TRBD1 matching over 12 bases. V lost 5 bases, J lost 3 bases, and 2 bases stayed unmatched. In germline, CDR1 is SGHNT, CDR2 YYREEE (reference sequence). The CDR3 covers 14 residues. The CDR3 nucleotides read TGTGCCAGCAGACGGGACAGGGGGCACACTGAAGCTTTCTTT. Its protein is CASRRDRGHTEAFF.

The chain couples TRBV15 to TRBJ2-7; D is undetermined. Germline values: CDR1 LNHNV, CDR2 YYDKDF (reference sequence). The ends were cut back, 0 bases at V and 0 bases at J, with 6 bases in the middle. There are 14 residues in the CDR3. Here the CDR3 DNA reads TGTGCCACCAGCAGAGACACCTACTCCTACGAGCAGTACTTC. It specifies CATSRDTYSYEQYF.

This sequence joins TRBV21-1 and TRBJ1-1; TRBD1 reflects the table's D call only, with no check against the DNA. TRBV21-1 is reported as a pseudogene. The CDR3 is 12 amino acids. The CDR3 reads CARQGAYTEAFF. The CDR3 DNA reads TGTGCCAGACAGGGGGCATACACTGAAGCTTTCTTT.

This clone was found a few times. The chain combines TRBV7-8 with TRBJ1-6; no firm D call. Germline V gene sequence: CDR1 SGHVS, CDR2 FQNEAQ. There are 15 residues in the CDR3. Trimming removed 2 bases at V and 6 bases at J, with 11 bases between. The CDR3 nucleotides are TGTGCCAGCAGCTTAAGTCCAGGCCCTAATTCACCCCTCCACTTT. Its translation: CASSLSPGPNSPLHF.

This chain uses TRBV18 with TRBJ2-5; unclear D gene. Germline V CDR1 and CDR2: KGHSH, LQKENI. There are 15 residues in the CDR3. V was clipped by 3 bases and J by 3 bases, with 14 bases between them. The CDR3 region is CASSPQGSLKETQYF. For the CDR3, the DNA is TGTGCCAGCTCACCTCAAGGGTCTCTGAAAGAGACCCAGTACTTC.